This TCR beta chain was documented in a study of shared clonotypes between healthy human individuals. Study-level background: CD4 naive cells filled three plates per donor, CD4 memory three, CD8 naive two and CD8 memory one.

The ends lost 4 bases at V and 2 bases at J; junction bases unmatched: 5. This CDR3 has 14 amino acids. Per germline, CDR1 SGHVS and CDR2 FQNEAQ. Remarks on this clone: Its antigen is unidentified.

Study-wide findings and caveats: Clonotype sharing among donors likely depends on sequencing depth.

Sequencing was performed with immunoSEQ multiplex PCR; in TCRdb, only in-frame clones are kept and a portion is missing. The profile covers around 1.1 million clones, with 70% to 80% appearing a single time and 0.61% taken by the ten largest. This chain connects TRBV7-8 to TRBJ2-7, with TRBD1 matching over 7 bases. This sequence originates from a man younger than 35 in good health. Some clones in this sample may be carry-over from other donors' samples. Sequenced: memory CD4+ T cells from PBMCs. Subset given: CD45RA-negative fraction. This CDR3 is CASSSQGIPYEQYF. The CDR3 coding sequence is TGTGCCAGCAGCTCACAGGGGATCCCCTACGAGCAGTACTTC.